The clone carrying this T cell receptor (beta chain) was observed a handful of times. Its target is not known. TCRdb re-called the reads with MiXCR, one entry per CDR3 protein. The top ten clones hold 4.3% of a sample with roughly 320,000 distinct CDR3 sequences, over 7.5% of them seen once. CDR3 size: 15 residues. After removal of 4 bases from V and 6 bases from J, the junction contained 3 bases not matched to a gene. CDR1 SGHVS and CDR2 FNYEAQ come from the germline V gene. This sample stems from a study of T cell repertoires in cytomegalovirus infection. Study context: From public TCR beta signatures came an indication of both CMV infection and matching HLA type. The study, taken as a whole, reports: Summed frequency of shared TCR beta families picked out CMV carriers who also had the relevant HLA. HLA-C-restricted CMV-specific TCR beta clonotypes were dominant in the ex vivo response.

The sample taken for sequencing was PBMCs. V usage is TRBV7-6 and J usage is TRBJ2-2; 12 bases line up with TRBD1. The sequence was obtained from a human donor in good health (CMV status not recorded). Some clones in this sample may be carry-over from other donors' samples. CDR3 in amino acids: CASSSWDRGPGELFF. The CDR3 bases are TGTGCCAGCAGCTCTTGGGACAGGGGGCCCGGGGAGCTGTTTTTT.